One sample yielded the 22 T cell receptor beta chains listed below, sequenced in a study of T cell responses to AZD1222 COVID-19 vaccine. Libraries were prepared by immunoSEQ multiplex PCR; TCRdb keeps only in-frame clonotypes and omits some of them. The sample has 110,000 or so clones; roughly 86% are singletons. The sample here was peripheral blood, taken 28 days after the second AZD1222 dose. The receptors come from an adult who received the AZD1222 COVID-19 vaccine.

This sequence joins TRBV23-1 and TRBJ1-1, with a weak D call TRBD1 (6 bases). TRBV23-1 is classed as an ORF, of uncertain function. Trimming shortened V by 2 bases and J by 4 bases, and 11 bases separated the two germline ends. The CDR3 covers 14 residues. The CDR3 protein is CASSQGGRGTEAFF. In DNA, the CDR3 is TGCGCCAGCAGTCAAGGGGGGCGTGGCACTGAAGCTTTCTTT.

V gene TRBV2 combines with J gene TRBJ2-1; maybe TRBD1 (6 bases). V was clipped by 8 bases and J by 6 bases, with 14 bases between them. Germline CDR1 reads SNHLY; CDR2 reads FYNNEI. The CDR3 is 13 amino acids. CDR3 in DNA: TGTGCCAGCTGTTCTAGGGGGTGCAATGAGCAGTTCTTC. Its translation: CASCSRGCNEQFF.

The rearrangement links TRBV11-2 to TRBJ2-6; D perhaps matches TRBD2 (5 bases). The CDR3 loop spans 15 amino acids. The V gene's germline CDR1 is SGHAT and CDR2 FQNNGV. The ends were cut back, 8 bases at V and 2 bases at J, with 13 bases in the middle. In nucleotides, the CDR3 is TGTGCCAGCTCCCACACCGGGACTGGGGCCAACGTCCTGACTTTC. This codes for CASSHTGTGANVLTF. Full variable domain (missing parts from reference TRBV11-2 and TRBJ2-6): EAGVAQSPRYKIIEKRQSVAFWCNPISGHATLYWYQQILGQGPKLLIQFQNNGVVDDSQLPKDRFSAERLKGVDSTLKIQPAKLEDSAVYLCASSHTGTGANVLTFGAGSRLTVL.

V usage is TRBV29-1 and J usage is TRBJ2-1; 14 positions agree with TRBD2. Per the germline V gene, CDR1 is SQVTM and CDR2 is ANQGSEA. The ends lost 4 bases at V and 1 base at J; junction bases unmatched: 3. CDR3 length: 16 residues. CDR3: CSVGGTSGSSYNEQFF. CDR3 in DNA: TGCAGCGTTGGTGGGACTAGCGGGAGTTCCTACAATGAGCAGTTCTTC.

The CDR3 here is CASSQGAGRYEQYF. CDR3 in DNA: TGTGCCAGCAGCCAAGGGGCAGGGAGGTACGAGCAGTACTTC. This chain connects TRBV3-1 (or the pseudogene TRBV3-2) to TRBJ2-7; possibly TRBD2 for D (6 bases). The V gene's germline CDR1 is LGHDT and CDR2 YNNKEL (reference sequence). Trimming pared 1 base from V and 4 bases from J, leaving 11 bases between. This CDR3 spans 14 amino acids.

The chain combines TRBV5-1 with TRBJ1-1; 11 bases line up with TRBD1. Germline assignment: CDR1 SGHRS and CDR2 YFSETQ. With V trimmed by 7 bases and J by 10 bases, 12 bases remained unmatched. There are 14 residues in the CDR3. CDR3 bases: TGCGCCAGCGGATCCCTAGGACAGGGGGCGGGAGCTTTCTTT. Amino acid sequence: CASGSLGQGAGAFF.

V usage is TRBV29-1 and J usage is TRBJ1-1, with a possible D match to TRBD1 (5 bases). There are 16 residues in the CDR3. Trimming pared 6 bases from V and 0 bases from J, leaving 20 bases between. Germline values: CDR1 SQVTM, CDR2 ANQGSEA. The CDR3 DNA sequence: TGCAGCGTGGGAACGGGCGGGGCAGGGCTGAACACTGAAGCTTTCTTT. Encoded protein: CSVGTGGAGLNTEAFF.

The V gene is TRBV5-4, the J gene TRBJ1-1, with a weak D call TRBD1 (6 bases). Germline lookup yields CDR1 SGHNT and CDR2 YYREEE (reference sequence). The CDR3 extends over 14 amino acids. With 0 bases removed from V and 1 base from J, the gap between germline ends came to 7 bases. The CDR3 DNA follows: TGTGCCAGCAGCTTGGGGGACAAGAACACTGAAGCTTTCTTT. It yields the protein CASSLGDKNTEAFF.

This clone was detected only a few times. CDR3 region: CASSSFPRGRQETQYF. As DNA, the CDR3 is TGTGCCAGCAGCTCTTTCCCCCGCGGCAGACAAGAGACCCAGTACTTC. This rearrangement joins TRBV7-2 to TRBJ2-5; D uncertain. The CDR3 is made up of 16 amino acids. CDR1 SGHTA and CDR2 FQGNSA come from the germline V gene. Trimming took off 4 bases at V and 2 bases at J, with 17 bases between the two ends.

The chain recombines TRBV12-3 or TRBV12-4 with TRBJ2-1; D gene unclear. This CDR3 is 11 amino acids long. Trimming took off 5 bases at V and 4 bases at J, with 3 bases between the two ends. In DNA form, the CDR3 reads TGTGCCAGCAGTGTATACAATGAGCAGTTCTTC. Its protein is CASSVYNEQFF.

In its sample, this clone was seen many times. This chain uses TRBV6-5 with TRBJ2-7, with D possibly TRBD2 on 7 matching bases. Germline lookup yields CDR1 MNHEY and CDR2 SVGAGI. The CDR3 runs to 14 residues. V was clipped by 6 bases and J by 5 bases, with 17 bases between them. DNA for the CDR3: TGTGCCAGCAGCCAATCGTCGGGGGGCCACGAGCAGTACTTC. As protein: CASSQSSGGHEQYF.

The chain recombines TRBV5-6 with TRBJ2-5; D is uncertain. The germline V gene has CDR1 SGHDT and CDR2 YYEEEE. The CDR3 loop spans 17 amino acids. Trimming shortened V by 1 base and J by 5 bases, and 21 bases separated the two germline ends. CDR3 protein: CASSLTPAGFGLETQYF. DNA for the CDR3: TGTGCCAGCAGCTTGACCCCGGCAGGATTCGGTTTGGAGACCCAGTACTTC.

J is TRBJ1-2 and V is TRBV28; D unresolved. CDR3 length: 13 residues. V dropped 4 bases and J dropped 8 bases, with 14 bases sitting between them. Per germline, CDR1 MDHEN and CDR2 SYDVKM. The CDR3 bases are TGTGCCAGCAGTTACCCAGACAACCAGGGCTACACCTTC. Protein: CASSYPDNQGYTF.

As regards this clone: In the same sample, other DNA sequences code for this CDR3. The chain couples TRBV7-8 to TRBJ1-6; a possible D gene is TRBD1 (5 bases). The CDR3 loop spans 15 amino acids. V was shortened by 5 bases and J by 13 bases, with 21 bases between the two germline ends. The germline V gene has CDR1 SGHVS and CDR2 FQNEAQ. The CDR3 region is CASSPGRVPARPLHF. In DNA form, the CDR3 reads TGTGCCAGCAGCCCAGGGCGGGTGCCAGCGAGGCCCCTCCACTTT.

The chain joins TRBV9 to TRBJ1-6; no clear D gene. The CDR3 loop spans 15 amino acids. Per germline, CDR1 SGDLS and CDR2 YYNGEE. V was pared by 3 bases and J by 0 bases, with 7 bases between. CDR3 sequence (DNA): TGTGCCAGCAGCGCCAGGAGCTCCTATAATTCACCCCTCCACTTT. This encodes CASSARSSYNSPLHF.

This chain uses TRBV3-1 (or the pseudogene TRBV3-2) with TRBJ2-3; the match to TRBD2 covers 7 bases. The CDR3 covers 15 residues. With V trimmed by 1 base and J by 4 bases, 5 bases remained unmatched. Germline lookup yields CDR1 LGHDT and CDR2 YNNKEL (reference sequence). The CDR3 DNA reads as TGTGCCAGCAGCCAAGTCGGGAGGTTTGCAGATACGCAGTATTTT. Amino acid sequence: CASSQVGRFADTQYF.

The V and J genes are TRBV4-3 and TRBJ1-5; D not certain. CDR3 length: 15 amino acids. V was pared by 4 bases and J by 5 bases, with 15 bases between. Per germline, CDR1 LGHNA and CDR2 YSLEER. The CDR3 DNA reads as TGCGCCAGCAGCCCCACCCTTGTCAGCTATCAGCCCCAGCATTTT. Its translation is CASSPTLVSYQPQHF.

V gene TRBV2 combines with J gene TRBJ1-3; D gene ambiguous. Germline values: CDR1 SNHLY, CDR2 FYNNEI. This CDR3 has 14 residues. V dropped 3 bases and J dropped 2 bases, with 8 bases sitting between them. In DNA, the CDR3 is TGTGCCAGCAGTGAGGGAGGGCCTGGAAACACCATATATTTT. It translates to CASSEGGPGNTIYF.

This chain links TRBV4-3 with TRBJ2-1; 9 bases line up with TRBD2. Germline V gene data show CDR1 as LGHNA and CDR2 as YSLEER. V trimming: 0 bases; J trimming: 4 bases; junction bases outside the gene matches: 10. This CDR3 spans 18 amino acids. The CDR3 bases are TGCGCCAGCAGCCAAGATTTAGGCGGGGGGGCCAAGTACAATGAGCAGTTCTTC. The encoded protein is CASSQDLGGGAKYNEQFF.

The V call is TRBV3-1 (or the pseudogene TRBV3-2), the J call TRBJ2-1, with D unresolved. The CDR3 sequence is 15 residues long. Germline lookup yields CDR1 LGHDT and CDR2 YNNKEL (reference sequence). V gave up 4 bases and J gave up 0 bases, with 10 bases separating them. CDR3 residues: CASSPALGSYNEQFF. In nucleotides, the CDR3 is TGTGCCAGCAGCCCTGCGCTGGGCTCCTACAATGAGCAGTTCTTC.

The chain has TRBV4-2 and TRBJ1-5; 8 bases fit TRBD1. The V gene end was trimmed by 1 base and the J gene end by 0 bases; junction bases not matched to a gene: 8. Germline loops: CDR1 LGHNA, CDR2 YNFKEQ. This CDR3 has 18 residues. This CDR3 reads CASSQGQGRKYSNQPQHF. CDR3 DNA sequence: TGTGCCAGCAGCCAAGGACAGGGGCGAAAATATAGCAATCAGCCCCAGCATTTT.

The V call is TRBV9, the J call TRBJ2-2; D call uncertain. Between the trimmed V and J ends, which lost 3 bases and 1 base, there was a span of 10 bases. This CDR3 is 15 amino acids long. The germline V gene encodes CDR1 SGDLS and CDR2 YYNGEE. The CDR3 nucleotides read TGTGCCAGCAGCGCACGGACGGTGAACACCGGGGAGCTGTTTTTT. Amino acid sequence: CASSARTVNTGELFF.